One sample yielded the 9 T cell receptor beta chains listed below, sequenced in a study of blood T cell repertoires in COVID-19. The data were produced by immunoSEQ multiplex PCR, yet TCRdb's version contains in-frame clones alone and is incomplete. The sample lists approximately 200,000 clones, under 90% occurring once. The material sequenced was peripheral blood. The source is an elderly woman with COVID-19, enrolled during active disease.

CDR3 sequence (DNA): TGTGCCAGCAGCAAAGCCCCCGGAGAGAACACTGAAGCTTTCTTT. As protein: CASSKAPGENTEAFF. The chain is built from TRBV9 and TRBJ1-1; no clear D gene. CDR3 length equals 15 residues. Germline values: CDR1 SGDLS, CDR2 YYNGEE. V gave up 4 bases and J gave up 1 base, with 14 bases separating them.

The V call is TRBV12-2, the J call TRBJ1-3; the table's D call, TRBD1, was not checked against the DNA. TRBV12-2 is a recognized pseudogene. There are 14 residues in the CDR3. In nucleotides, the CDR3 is TGTGCAAGTCGATTGGACAACTCTGGAAACACCATATATTTT. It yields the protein CASRLDNSGNTIYF.

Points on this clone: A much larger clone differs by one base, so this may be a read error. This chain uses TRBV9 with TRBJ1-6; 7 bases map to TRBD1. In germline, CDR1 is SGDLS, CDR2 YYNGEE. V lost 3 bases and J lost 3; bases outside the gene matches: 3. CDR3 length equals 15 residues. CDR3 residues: CASSATGSYNSPLHF. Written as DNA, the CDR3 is TGTGCCAGCAGCGCGACAGGGAGCTATAATTCACCCCTCCACTTT.

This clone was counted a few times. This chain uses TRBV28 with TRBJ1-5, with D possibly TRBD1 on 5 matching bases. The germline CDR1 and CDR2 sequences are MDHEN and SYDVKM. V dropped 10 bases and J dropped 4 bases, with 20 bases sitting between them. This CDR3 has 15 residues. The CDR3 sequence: CATLVGGGPNQPQHF. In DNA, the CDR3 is TGTGCCACCCTAGTCGGGGGAGGCCCGAATCAGCCCCAGCATTTT.

The CDR3 DNA sequence: TGTGCCAGCAGCTGGGCTACTGCTAGCGGCACAGATACGCAGTATTTT. Amino acid sequence: CASSWATASGTDTQYF. V usage is TRBV5-4 and J usage is TRBJ2-3; D perhaps matches TRBD2 (6 bases). Germline V gene sequence: CDR1 SGHNT, CDR2 YYREEE (reference sequence). Trimming stripped 3 bases from V and 1 base from J, with 15 bases between. The CDR3 extends over 16 amino acids.

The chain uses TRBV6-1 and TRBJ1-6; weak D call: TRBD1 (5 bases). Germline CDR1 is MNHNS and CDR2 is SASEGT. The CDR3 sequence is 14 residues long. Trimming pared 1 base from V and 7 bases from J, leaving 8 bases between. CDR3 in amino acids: CASSEVRGNSPLHF. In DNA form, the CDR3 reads TGTGCCAGCAGTGAAGTTAGGGGAAATTCACCCCTCCACTTT.

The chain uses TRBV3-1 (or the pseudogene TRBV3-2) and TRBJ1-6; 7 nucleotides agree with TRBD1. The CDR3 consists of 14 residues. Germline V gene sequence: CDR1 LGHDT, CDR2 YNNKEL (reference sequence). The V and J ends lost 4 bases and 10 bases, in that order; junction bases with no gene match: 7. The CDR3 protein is CASSLSQGKSPLHF. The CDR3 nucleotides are TGTGCCAGCAGCCTCTCACAGGGGAAATCACCCCTCCACTTT.

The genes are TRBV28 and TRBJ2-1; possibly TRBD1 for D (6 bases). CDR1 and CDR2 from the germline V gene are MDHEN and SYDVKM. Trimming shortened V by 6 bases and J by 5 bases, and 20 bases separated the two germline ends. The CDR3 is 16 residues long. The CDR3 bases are TGTGCCAGCAGATCGGATCGGGGACATAGGAACAATGAGCAGTTCTTC. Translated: CASRSDRGHRNNEQFF.

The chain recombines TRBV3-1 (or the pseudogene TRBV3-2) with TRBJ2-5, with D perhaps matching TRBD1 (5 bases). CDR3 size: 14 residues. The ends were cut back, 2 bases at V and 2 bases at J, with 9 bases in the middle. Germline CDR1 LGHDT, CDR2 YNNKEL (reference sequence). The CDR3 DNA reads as TGTGCCAGCAGCCAATGGGGCCCGCAAGAGACCCAGTACTTC. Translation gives CASSQWGPQETQYF.